This T cell receptor (beta chain) emerged from a study of T cells in Graves' hyperthyroidism and ophthalmopathy. Germline V lookup: CDR1 MGHDK, CDR2 SYGVNS. The V end lost 10 bases, the J end lost 0 bases, and 3 bases lay between the germline ends. The CDR3 has 10 amino acids. Study-wide findings and caveats: The authors' 13 V-J model separated ophthalmopathy from stable hyperthyroidism.

The CDR3 regions of TCR beta were amplified from RNA transcripts. First-round RT-PCR with HTBI primers amplified the TCR CDR3 region. Using its own MiXCR run on the multiplex PCR reads, TCRdb lists one record per CDR3 protein. The table includes some 600,000 distinct CDR3 sequences, around 46% detected once. Note on this clonotype: What it binds is not known.

Sequencing used peripheral blood or thyroid tissue (not recorded which). This TCR was sampled from a woman aged 18-35 years with Graves' hyperthyroidism. The genes are TRBV25-1 and TRBJ1-2; D remains unclear. The CDR3 loop is CATANYGYTF. The CDR3 DNA reads as TGTGCCACAGCTAACTATGGCTACACCTTC.